This T cell receptor beta chain was observed in a study of T cells in Graves' hyperthyroidism and ophthalmopathy (dated by TCRdb to between 2018 and 2021). At the level of the whole study: Peripheral blood was sampled at the time of initial diagnosis, prior to any treatment. To identify TCR V-J signatures that set the groups apart, the researchers used a discovery cohort of 95 to 100 patients, made up of 40 to 45 with Graves' ophthalmopathy and 57 with stable Graves' hyperthyroidism. An independent validation cohort of fewer than 20 hyperthyroidism patients and approximately 15 patients who later progressed to ophthalmopathy tested prospective prediction of ophthalmopathy. For training and testing, the approximately 97 patients in the discovery cohort were randomly divided in a 7:3 ratio. In roughly six Graves' hyperthyroidism patients, the study also compared T-cell repertoires from thyroid tissue with T-cell repertoires from blood. After blood sampling, hyperthyroidism patients were treated with methimazole at a starting dose of 30 mg daily, and ophthalmopathy patients were treated with high-dose intravenous methylprednisolone. The paper describes TCR Vbeta CDR3 sequencing of roughly 130 peripheral blood samples, made up of 43 ophthalmopathy patients, 70 to 75 hyperthyroidism patients and around 17 progressor patients. Beyond this particular receptor, the publication reports: A model built on a 13 V-J signature distinguished ophthalmopathy from stable hyperthyroidism, reaching roughly 88% sensitivity and approximately 81% specificity in cross-validation and 80%/75% in testing. Sample size was not statistically predetermined, and blinding of investigators to group allocation was not performed. In validation, the model predicted progression to ophthalmopathy with 55% to 71% sensitivity and less than 75% specificity, a median of 6.5 months before onset. Most expanded thyroid clonotypes (frequency above 0.001) were also detected in blood, suggesting blood repertoires may reflect thyroid immune responses.

Stable Graves' hyperthyroidism was defined as the absence of progression to ophthalmopathy over 18 months of follow-up. Hyperthyroidism patients were newly diagnosed, with disease duration under 2 months, and aged 18 to 65 years. Any patient with an uncontrolled infection, another autoimmune disease, pregnancy or lactation was excluded. Diagnoses were established on the basis of clinical symptoms, serum thyroxine and TRAb, thyroid ultrasound, and orbital computed tomography. Ficoll-Paque density gradient centrifugation was used to isolate PBMCs from approximately 10 ml of fresh peripheral blood. Trizol reagent was used to extract total RNA, and RNA quality was then checked on an Agilent 2100 Bioanalyzer. The TCR beta CDR3 regions were amplified from RNA transcripts. A first-round RT-PCR of the TCR CDR3 used the HTBI primer set with the Qiagen OneStep RT-PCR kit. Libraries were constructed in a second round of multiplex PCR, after which size selection and purification were performed. Paired-end sequencing of the libraries was performed with 100 bp reads on an Illumina HiSeq2000. The study's own analysis went as follows. Raw data were processed with SOAPnuke, discarding reads with adapters, uncalled bases, mean Phred below 15, or no exact constant-primer or identifier match. COPE v1.2.5 was used to merge high-quality paired reads, and clonotypes were defined as unique nucleotide sequences. Clonotypes were aligned to IMGT TRBV, TRBD and TRBJ reference segments using MiTCR v1.1. Only V-J combinations with frequency above 0.0001, covering 99% to 99.2% of repertoires, were analysed. A TCS score was defined as the ratio between F50 (clonal expansion) and ExV (chaos), using BLOSUM62-based TCRdist between CDR3 peptides within each V-J. Welch's t-statistics and random forest reduced 450 to 600 V-J features to around 14, which were used in a naive Bayes classifier (R e1071). Thyroid-blood repertoire similarity was quantified with the Morisita-Horn index. Using fastp at Q25 and MiXCR, TCRdb reprocessed the public reads and kept productive beta chains. Each entry is one CDR3 protein sequence, shown with its most common DNA and genes. None of the V and J calls come from the authors' own analysis; TCRdb made them. The sample table records nearly 750,000 distinct CDR3 sequences; approximately 40% of these occur just once. Roughly 31% of the sample is in the top ten clones.

Details on this clonotype: Its antigen is currently not known. One junction end does not reproduce the germline sequence, and a read error may be involved.

Sequenced sample: blood. This sequence originates from a woman aged 40 to 50 with Graves' hyperthyroidism.

This receptor carries the CDR3 CSARVEGKETPYF. The nucleotide sequence is TGCAGTGCTAGAGTTGAGGGGAAAGAGACCCCGTACTTC. The receptor chain draws on TRBV20-1 and TRBJ2-5; the D region is possibly TRBD1 or TRBD2, each matching across 5 bases. CDR1 DFQATT and CDR2 SNEGSKA are derived from the germline V gene (reference sequence). The CDR3 goes from the cysteine to the phenylalanine over 13 residues. Only the CDR3 portion is preserved as DNA: 39 bases, with reading frame beginning at the first base.